The 4 T cell receptor beta chains reported below all come from one sample, sequenced in a study of blood T cell repertoires in COVID-19. TCRdb's copy holds only in-frame clones and misses some; the assay was immunoSEQ multiplex PCR. The data hold some 230,000 clones, with 85% to 90% observed a single time. The sample taken for sequencing was peripheral blood. The receptors here all came from a woman aged 50 to 60 with COVID-19, enrolled during active disease.

This clone was observed a few times. The chain links TRBV29-1 to TRBJ1-2; D is undetermined. The CDR3 covers 16 residues. Germline loops: CDR1 SQVTM, CDR2 ANQGSEA. V was clipped by 6 bases and J by 3 bases, with 23 bases between them. CDR3 nucleotide sequence: TGCAGCGTGCGGCCAATGCTCGGGGTTTTGGACTATGGCTACACCTTC. Translating it yields CSVRPMLGVLDYGYTF.

V is TRBV2 and J is TRBJ2-1; TRBD2 aligns across 13 bases. With 6 bases clipped from V and 10 bases from J, the junction kept 9 bases outside the gene matches. From germline, CDR1 is SNHLY and CDR2 FYNNEI. CDR3 length: 15 amino acids. As DNA, the CDR3 is TGTGCCAGCAGCGCCCTTCGGACTAGCGGGGGAGAGCAGTTCTTC. This translates into CASSALRTSGGEQFF.

This clone was detected once. The chain carries TRBV19 and TRBJ1-1, with D perhaps matching TRBD1 (5 bases). The CDR3 covers 17 residues. V gave up 0 bases and J gave up 6 bases, with 20 bases separating them. CDR1 and CDR2 from the germline V gene are LNHDA and SQIVND (reference sequence). The CDR3 region is CASSIDSGGIYSAEAFF. The CDR3 coding sequence is TGTGCCAGTAGTATAGATTCCGGGGGAATCTATTCCGCTGAAGCTTTCTTT.

About this clone: The same CDR3 arises from other DNA sequences in this sample as well. The rearrangement links TRBV12-3 or TRBV12-4 to TRBJ1-1, with D possibly TRBD1 on 5 matching bases. V lost 2 bases and J 4 bases, leaving 8 bases between the germline ends. This CDR3 contains 13 residues. The CDR3 nucleotides are TGTGCCAGCAGTTTAAAAAGGGGCACTGAAGCTTTCTTT. This sequence encodes CASSLKRGTEAFF.